These 10 T cell receptor beta chains were all obtained from the same sample, sequenced in a study of shared clonotypes between healthy human individuals (TCRdb year 2020). The library was prepared using the immunoSEQ multiplex PCR assay. TCRdb retrieved this table from immuneACCESS and kept in-frame rearrangements only. Not all clones are present; in checked studies, unresolved V genes account for under half, and no reason is known for the remainder. Present in this sample are some 200,000 clones, 90% to 95% of which were seen just once. Jointly, the top ten make up 0.067% of the sample. Specimen: naive CD4+ T cells sorted from blood. Sample cell subset or site, as interpreted from the label and publication: CD45RA+ positively selected. The receptors were sampled from a woman aged 25 to 45 in good health.

The CDR3 sequence: CASSLSAHRAGQYF. Here the CDR3 DNA reads TGTGCCAGCAGCTTAAGTGCTCATAGGGCGGGTCAGTACTTC. This chain joins TRBV7-9 and TRBJ2-7; possible D gene TRBD2, 5 bases. V was pared by 2 bases and J by 10 bases, with 18 bases between. The CDR3 is made up of 14 amino acids. Germline lookup yields CDR1 SEHNR and CDR2 FQNEAQ (reference sequence).

This clone came up a few times. This CDR3 is CASSIGTGARGYTF. The CDR3 DNA is TGTGCCAGTAGTATAGGGACAGGGGCGCGGGGCTACACCTTC. This rearrangement joins TRBV19 to TRBJ1-2; TRBD1 matches at 9 bases. The CDR3 totals 14 residues. V shed 1 base and J 8 bases; nucleotides not matched to a gene: 5. Germline CDR1 reads LNHDA; CDR2 reads SQIVND (reference sequence).

The J gene is TRBJ2-3, the V gene TRBV5-1; TRBD2 aligns across 12 bases. This CDR3 is 19 amino acids long. Germline V lookup: CDR1 SGHRS, CDR2 YFSETQ. Trimming cost V 3 bases and J 1 base; bases outside gene matches: 12. For the CDR3, the DNA is TGCGCCAGCAGCTCCCCTGGGCTAGCGGGAGGGCCCGGCACAGATACGCAGTATTTT. Protein: CASSSPGLAGGPGTDTQYF.

CDR3 DNA sequence: TGCAGTGCTGGGGCCCATCAGCCCCAGCATTTT. Protein product: CSAGAHQPQHF. The rearrangement links TRBV20-1 to TRBJ1-5, with D tentatively TRBD1 (5 bases). Trimming left V 5 bases short and J 5 bases short, with 7 bases between. The CDR3 spans 11 residues. CDR1 is DFQATT, CDR2 SNEGSKA, per germline (reference sequence).

This clone was seen only once. Other DNA sequences in this specimen translate into the identical CDR3. The chain couples TRBV19 to TRBJ2-5; D is unclear. V was trimmed by 3 bases and J by 5 bases, leaving 4 bases between them. CDR1 LNHDA and CDR2 SQIVND come from the germline V gene (reference sequence). CDR3 size: 11 residues. The CDR3 sequence: CASSIRETQYF. CDR3 DNA: TGTGCCAGTAGTATTCGGGAGACCCAGTACTTC. Based on the CDR3 plus reference TRBV19 and TRBJ2-5, the full variable domain is DGGITQSPKYLFRKEGQNVTLSCEQNLNHDAMYWYRQDPGQGLRLIYYSQIVNDFQKGDIAEGYSVSREKKESFPLTVTSAQKNPTAFYLCASSIRETQYFGPGTRLLVL.

As to this clone: This same CDR3 is encoded by further DNA sequences in the sample. This chain uses TRBV7-9 with TRBJ1-1; D call uncertain. The V gene's germline CDR1 is SEHNR and CDR2 FQNEAQ (reference sequence). V was clipped by 1 base and J by 1 base, with 7 bases between them. CDR3 size: 14 residues. CDR3 loop: CASSLVGGNTEAFF. The CDR3 nucleotides are TGTGCCAGCAGCTTAGTGGGAGGGAACACTGAAGCTTTCTTT.

The chain uses TRBV28 and TRBJ2-7; 14 positions agree with TRBD2. Germline CDR1 is MDHEN and CDR2 is SYDVKM. CDR3 length: 16 residues. After removal of 8 bases from V and 4 bases from J, the junction contained 10 bases not matched to a gene. CDR3 nucleotides: TGTGCCAGCGGACTAGCGGGAGGTTCCAATCCTTACGAGCAGTACTTC. Translation: CASGLAGGSNPYEQYF.

This chain uses TRBV28 with TRBJ1-4, with D possibly being TRBD1 (5 bases). The V end was cut by 4 bases, the J end by 4 bases, with 10 bases between. Germline CDR1 is MDHEN and CDR2 is SYDVKM. There are 14 residues in the CDR3. The CDR3 region is CASSSGLLNEKLFF. In DNA, the CDR3 is TGTGCCAGCAGTTCGGGACTTCTTAATGAAAAACTGTTTTTT. The complete variable domain, with remaining parts taken from reference TRBV28 and TRBJ1-4, reads DVKVTQSSRYLVKRTGEKVFLECVQDMDHENMFWYRQDPGLGLRLIYFSYDVKMKEKGDIPEGYSVSREKKERFSLILESASTNQTSMYLCASSSGLLNEKLFFGSGTQLSVL.

This clone was recorded only once. The V call is TRBV6-5, the J call TRBJ2-4; D gene unclear. CDR1 and CDR2 (germline): MNHEY, SVGAGI. The V gene lost 6 bases and the J gene lost 0 bases, with 6 bases spanning the gap. The CDR3 spans 13 residues. CDR3 DNA: TGTGCCAGCAGAGACATAGCCAAAAACATTCAGTACTTC. Protein product: CASRDIAKNIQYF.

This chain's CDR3 is CASSQISGANVLTF. CDR3 DNA sequence: TGTGCCAGCAGTCAAATCTCTGGGGCCAACGTCCTGACTTTC. The J gene is TRBJ2-6, the V gene TRBV27, with D unresolved. The CDR3 spans 14 residues. Germline V gives CDR1 MNHEY, CDR2 SMNVEV (reference sequence). Trimming left V 5 bases short and J 0 bases short, with 5 bases between.